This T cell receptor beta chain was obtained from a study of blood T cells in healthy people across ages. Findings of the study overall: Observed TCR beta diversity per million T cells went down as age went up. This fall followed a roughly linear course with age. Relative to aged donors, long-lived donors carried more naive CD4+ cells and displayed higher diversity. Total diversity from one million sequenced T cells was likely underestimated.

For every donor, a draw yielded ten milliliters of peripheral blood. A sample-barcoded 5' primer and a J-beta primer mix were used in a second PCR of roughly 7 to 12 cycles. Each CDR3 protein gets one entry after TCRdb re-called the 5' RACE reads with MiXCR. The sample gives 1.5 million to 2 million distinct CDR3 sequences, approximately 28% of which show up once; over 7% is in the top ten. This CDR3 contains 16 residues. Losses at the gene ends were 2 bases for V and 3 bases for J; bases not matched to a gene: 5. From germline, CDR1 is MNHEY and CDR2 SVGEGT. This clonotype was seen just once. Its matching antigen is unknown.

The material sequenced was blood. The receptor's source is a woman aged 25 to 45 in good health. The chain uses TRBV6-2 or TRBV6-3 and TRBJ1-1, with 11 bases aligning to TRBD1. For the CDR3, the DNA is TGTGCCAGCAGTTACGTCCGGGACAGGGGGTACACTGAAGCTTTCTTT. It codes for CASSYVRDRGYTEAFF.